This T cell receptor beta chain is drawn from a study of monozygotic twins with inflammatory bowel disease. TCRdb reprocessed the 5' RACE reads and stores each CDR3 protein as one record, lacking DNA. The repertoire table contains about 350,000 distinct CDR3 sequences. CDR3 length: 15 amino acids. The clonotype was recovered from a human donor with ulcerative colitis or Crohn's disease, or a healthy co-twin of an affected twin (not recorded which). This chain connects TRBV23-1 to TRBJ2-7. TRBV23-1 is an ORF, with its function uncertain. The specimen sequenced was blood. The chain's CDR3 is CASSREQKSSYEQYF.